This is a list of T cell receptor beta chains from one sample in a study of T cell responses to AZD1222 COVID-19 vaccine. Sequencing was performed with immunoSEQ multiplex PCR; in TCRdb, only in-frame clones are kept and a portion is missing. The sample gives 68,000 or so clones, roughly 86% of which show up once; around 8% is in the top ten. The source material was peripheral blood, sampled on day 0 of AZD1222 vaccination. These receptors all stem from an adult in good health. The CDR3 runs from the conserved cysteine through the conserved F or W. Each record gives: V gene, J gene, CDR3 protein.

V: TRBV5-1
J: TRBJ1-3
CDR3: CASTTGSSGNTIYF

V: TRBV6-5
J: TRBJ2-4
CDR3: CASSYRGLGDIQYF

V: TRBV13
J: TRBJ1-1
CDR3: CASSSWTVNTEAFF

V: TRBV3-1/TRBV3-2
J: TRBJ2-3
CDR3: CASSQGAIDTQYF

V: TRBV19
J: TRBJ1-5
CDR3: CASSVTGFGGYQPQHF

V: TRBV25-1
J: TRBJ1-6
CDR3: CASSEQGNNSPLHF

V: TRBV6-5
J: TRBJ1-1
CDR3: CASGGTGVNTEAFF

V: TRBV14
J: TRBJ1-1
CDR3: CASSQDLFTEAFF

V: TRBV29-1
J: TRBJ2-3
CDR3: CSVDTFRAGAPSDTQYF

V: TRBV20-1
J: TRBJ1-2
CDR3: CSAMLSYGYTF